This is a list of T cell receptor beta chains from one sample in a study of OX40 agonist ivuxolimab in advanced cancers. The repertoire was sequenced with immunoSEQ multiplex PCR; TCRdb's copy has only in-frame clones and lacks some. Among about 70,000 clones listed, 87% were seen once. The sequencing used CD4+ or CD8+ T cells sorted from blood, collected in a trial of the OX40 agonist ivuxolimab. These receptor sequences come from an adult with an advanced solid tumor such as melanoma, head and neck, liver or kidney cancer. Each CDR3 is given with its conserved first and last residue. D genes are given only for firm matches. The size entry is marked missing in some rows and otherwise reads once, few, many or a size class.

V,J,D,size,DNA,CDR3
TRBV28,TRBJ2-1,.,.,TGTGCCAGCACTGACAGTAGCTCCTACAATGAGCAGTTCTTC,CASTDSSSYNEQFF
TRBV18,TRBJ2-1,TRBD2,.,TGTGCCAGCTCACCACCGAGGGGACTAGGCTACAATGAGCAGTTCTTC,CASSPPRGLGYNEQFF
TRBV5-1,TRBJ2-5,.,.,TGCGCCAGCAGCTTGGGTCCCGCAGGGAATCAAGAGACCCAGTACTTC,CASSLGPAGNQETQYF
TRBV12-5,TRBJ2-3,.,.,TGTGCTAGTGGCACGGGGGGCTCGGCAGATACGCAGTATTTT,CASGTGGSADTQYF
TRBV7-2,TRBJ2-6,.,.,TGTGCCAGCAGCTTGTCGGTCCTGGCTGGGGCCAACGTCCTGACTTTC,CASSLSVLAGANVLTF
TRBV14,TRBJ2-7,.,.,TGTGCCAGCAGCCGACAGGAGATGGGAGAGCAGTACTTC,CASSRQEMGEQYF
TRBV18,TRBJ2-6,.,.,TGTGCCAGCTCGGAGGGACAGAACTCTGGGGCCAACGTCCTGACTTTC,CASSEGQNSGANVLTF
TRBV19,TRBJ2-7,.,.,TGTGCCAGTAGTGGCCGCGGAGGAGACTACGAGCAGTACTTC,CASSGRGGDYEQYF
TRBV7-2,TRBJ2-1,TRBD1,.,TGTGCCAGCGCCCGCGACAGGGCGGATGAGCAGTTCTTC,CASARDRADEQFF
TRBV5-1,TRBJ2-2,.,few,TGCGCCAGCAGCCTGGGCACACGCGCGAACACCGGGGAGCTGTTTTTT,CASSLGTRANTGELFF
TRBV4-3,TRBJ1-2,TRBD1,.,TGCGCCAGCAGCCAAGACTACCACGGGACAGGGGTTGGCTACACCTTC,CASSQDYHGTGVGYTF
TRBV11-3,TRBJ2-1,.,.,TGTGCCAGCAAGACCCCCAGGGGACTGAGCAATGAGCAGTTCTTC,CASKTPRGLSNEQFF
TRBV28,TRBJ2-7,TRBD2,.,TGTGCCAGCAGGGCTAGCGGTTGGGAGCAGTACTTC,CASRASGWEQYF
TRBV9,TRBJ2-3,TRBD2,.,TGTGCCAGCAGCGTAGAAGGAAAGCGGGGGAGCGCCCCAGATACGCAGTATTTT,CASSVEGKRGSAPDTQYF
TRBV7-9,TRBJ1-2,TRBD1,.,TGTGCCAGCAGCAGGGGCGGGACAGGGGTCGGCTACACCTTC,CASSRGGTGVGYTF
TRBV5-4,TRBJ2-5,.,.,TGTGCCAGCAGCTCCGCTCACTCAAGTCCGGACGAGAAGACCCAGTACTTC,CASSSAHSSPDEKTQYF
TRBV28,TRBJ2-1,.,.,TGTGCCAGCAGTTCCGACCGAGGGATCTTCTTC,CASSSDRGIFF
TRBV19,TRBJ2-7,.,.,TGTGCCAGTAGTATAGGGCAGGGCCGGGCGGACTACGAGCAGTACTTC,CASSIGQGRADYEQYF
TRBV5-1,TRBJ2-7,TRBD1,.,TGCGCCAGCAGCCTGGGACAGGGAGAAATATACGAGCAGTACTTC,CASSLGQGEIYEQYF
TRBV5-1,TRBJ1-1,.,.,TGCGCCAGCAGCTTTGCCGAGGGGGAGGTAGGAACTGAAGCTTTCTTT,CASSFAEGEVGTEAFF
TRBV7-9,TRBJ1-4,.,.,TGTGCCAGCAGCTTAATGGGAAGTACTAATGAAAAACTGTTTTTT,CASSLMGSTNEKLFF
TRBV27,TRBJ1-3,.,medium-sized,TGTGCCAGCAGACAAACAGGAGGGCTTGGAAACACCATATATTTT,CASRQTGGLGNTIYF
TRBV28,TRBJ1-4,.,.,TGTGCCAGCAGTGTCCGATTGGGGGCCGAAGAAGAAAAACTGTTTTTT,CASSVRLGAEEEKLFF
TRBV30,TRBJ1-3,.,once,TGTGCCTGGAGTGTACTCGTCGGCTTAAGTGGAAACACCATATATTTT,CAWSVLVGLSGNTIYF
TRBV19,TRBJ1-2,TRBD1,.,TGTGCCAGTAGTACCCAAGGGGGCTCGAGGGGCTACACCTTC,CASSTQGGSRGYTF
TRBV25-1,TRBJ2-2,TRBD2,.,TGTGCCACCCGGACTAGCGGGAGTGGCGGGGAGCTGTTTTTT,CATRTSGSGGELFF
TRBV19,TRBJ1-5,.,few,TGTGCCAGTAGGGGGGCCTATAGCAATCAGCCCCAGCATTTT,CASRGAYSNQPQHF
TRBV29-1,TRBJ2-3,.,.,TGCAGCGTTGAAGGCAGAAACACAGATACGCAGTATTTT,CSVEGRNTDTQYF
TRBV5-6,TRBJ2-1,TRBD1,.,TGTGCCAGCAGCTGGGGGACAGTCAATGAGCAGTTCTTC,CASSWGTVNEQFF
TRBV28,TRBJ2-5,TRBD1,.,TGTGCCAGCAGCCCTCCTCCGGGACAGCCACAAGAGACCCAGTACTTC,CASSPPPGQPQETQYF
TRBV18,TRBJ1-2,TRBD1,.,TGTGCCAGCTCACCCACAGGGGGCCCCTATGGCTACACCTTC,CASSPTGGPYGYTF
TRBV7-3,TRBJ2-7,TRBD2,.,TGTGCCAGCAGCTTAAGGCGGGGGGAAACCTACGAGCAGTACTTC,CASSLRRGETYEQYF
TRBV6-5,TRBJ2-3,TRBD2,.,TGTGCCAGCAGTCTACTAGCGGGAGAGCCAGATACGCAGTATTTT,CASSLLAGEPDTQYF
TRBV7-6,TRBJ2-7,TRBD1,few,TGTGCCAGCAGCATTACAGGGGGTTTGTACTTC,CASSITGGLYF
TRBV6-1,TRBJ2-7,.,few,TGTGCCAGCACTGAATCCGGGAAGATGGAGCAGTACTTC,CASTESGKMEQYF
TRBV5-4,TRBJ2-7,.,few,TGTGCCAGCAGGCATGACCATTCCTACGAGCAGTACTTC,CASRHDHSYEQYF
TRBV6-5,TRBJ2-7,.,.,TGTGCCAGCAGAGGGACTTCAGTGGGCTACGAGCAGTACTTC,CASRGTSVGYEQYF
TRBV18,TRBJ2-1,.,once,TGTGCCAGCTCCCAGAGCCGGAATGAGCAGTTCTTC,CASSQSRNEQFF
TRBV7-9,TRBJ2-7,TRBD1,once,TGTGCCAGCAGGAGGGACAGGGGATCCTACGAGCAGTACTTC,CASRRDRGSYEQYF
TRBV4-1,TRBJ2-5,TRBD2,.,TGCGCCAGCAGCCAAGGAGCCGGAGGACTAGCGGGAGGGTGGGATCGGACCCAGTACTTC,CASSQGAGGLAGGWDRTQYF
TRBV21-1,TRBJ2-3,.,.,TGTGCCAGCAGCAAAATGACTAGCGGGATTAGCACAGATACGCAGTATTTT,CASSKMTSGISTDTQYF
TRBV10-3,TRBJ1-1,.,.,TGTGCCATCAGTGAATCCGCGGATCTAAACACTGAAGCTTTCTTT,CAISESADLNTEAFF